The clone carrying this TCR beta chain was counted between two and nine times. Its antigen is not identified. Germline V gene data show CDR1 as SGHRS and CDR2 as YFSETQ. V shed 4 bases and J 0 bases; nucleotides not matched to a gene: 4. The length of the CDR3 is 15 residues. The sample originates from a study of CD8 T cells in ankylosing spondylitis. Study results and limitations: Several highly homologous variants made up a TCR beta motif, and this motif appeared characteristic of ankylosing spondylitis blood. Earlier reports found some motif variants in synovial fluid and blood in reactive arthritis. Disease-linked clones, CD8+, were relatively rare in peripheral blood.

A quantitative 5'-RACE method, one with molecular barcodes, was used to make TCR beta libraries. TCRdb redid the calling of the 5' RACE reads with MiXCR, one entry per CDR3 protein. The sample yields about 90,000 distinct CDR3 sequences, more than 8.5% seen once. The sample was blood, either unsorted or a sorted T cell fraction (not recorded which). The chain uses TRBV5-1 and TRBJ1-1; TRBD1 matches at 9 bases. This sequence originates from a male donor with ankylosing spondylitis. CDR3 DNA: TGCGCCAGCAGCCCGGGACAGGGAATGAACACTGAAGCTTTCTTT. It is translated as CASSPGQGMNTEAFF.